A single sample gave rise to the 29 T cell receptor beta chains below, sequenced in a study of blood T cells in healthy people across ages. Combining a sample-barcoded 5' primer with a J-beta primer mix, a second PCR ran for roughly 7 to 11 cycles. TCRdb re-analysed the 5' RACE reads in MiXCR, keeping a single row per CDR3 protein. The data hold more than 900,000 distinct CDR3 sequences, with roughly 28% observed a single time. Another study also made use of these data, one on T cells of mothers and their children.

Sample: blood. The receptors stem from a woman in her thirties or forties in good health.

CDR3 sequence reads: CASSQEPPSGNQPQHF. CDR3 nucleotide sequence: TGTGCCAGCAGCCAAGAGCCCCCCTCGGGCAATCAGCCCCAGCATTTT. The chain recombines TRBV3-1 with TRBJ1-5; D remains ambiguous. V lost 0 bases and J 2 bases, leaving 11 bases between the germline ends. CDR1 and CDR2 (germline): LGHDT, YNNKEL (reference sequence). This CDR3 spans 16 amino acids.

This clonotype was observed many times. V gene TRBV4-3 combines with J gene TRBJ1-2; D is undetermined. Germline assignment: CDR1 LGHNA and CDR2 YSLEER. The CDR3 contains 14 residues. Trimming removed 3 bases at V and 7 bases at J, with 15 bases between. The CDR3 region is CASSQNWGSSGYTF. The CDR3 region has the DNA TGCGCCAGCAGCCAGAACTGGGGATCTAGTGGCTACACCTTC.

This clonotype was found many times. This chain uses TRBV7-8 with TRBJ2-1; TRBD2 might be the D (5 bases). Per germline, CDR1 SGHVS and CDR2 FQNEAQ. Trimming left V 2 bases short and J 8 bases short, with 19 bases between. This CDR3 has 16 amino acids. CDR3 sequence reads: CASSLFEGGLLDEQFF. Here the CDR3 DNA reads TGTGCCAGCAGCTTATTTGAGGGCGGTTTATTAGATGAGCAGTTCTTC.

This clonotype was recorded at least ten times. This could be a read error, since a much larger clone is one nucleotide away. V usage is TRBV7-2 and J usage is TRBJ2-5; maybe TRBD2 (5 bases). V was pared by 11 bases and J by 5 bases, with 18 bases between. This CDR3 is 13 amino acids long. Germline V gives CDR1 SGHTA, CDR2 FQGNSA. CDR3 nucleotide sequence: TGTGCCGCCTCCGCGAGGGTCTGGGAGACCCAGTACTTC. Its translation is CAASARVWETQYF.

The chain joins TRBV5-1 to TRBJ2-5; D is perhaps TRBD1 or TRBD2 (5 bases each). The ends were cut back, 4 bases at V and 2 bases at J, with 18 bases in the middle. This CDR3 comprises 16 residues. Germline V lookup: CDR1 SGHRS, CDR2 YFSETQ. The CDR3 sequence is CASSRDGRTKQETQYF. CDR3 bases: TGCGCCAGCAGCCGGGACGGCAGAACTAAGCAAGAGACCCAGTACTTC.

The V gene is TRBV28, the J gene TRBJ1-1; 7 nucleotides agree with TRBD1. Germline V gene lookup returns CDR1 MDHEN and CDR2 SYDVKM. CDR3 size: 14 residues. V was clipped by 4 bases and J by 8 bases; unmatched bases: 10. This chain's CDR3 is CASSSGMTGLEAFF. As DNA, the CDR3 is TGTGCCAGCAGTTCCGGCATGACAGGGTTAGAAGCTTTCTTT. The variable domain in full, with the rest retrieved from reference TRBV28 and TRBJ1-1, is DVKVTQSSRYLVKRTGEKVFLECVQDMDHENMFWYRQDPGLGLRLIYFSYDVKMKEKGDIPEGYSVSREKKERFSLILESASTNQTSMYLCASSSGMTGLEAFFGQGTRLTVV.

A few counts support this clonotype. V is TRBV9 and J is TRBJ2-1, with D possibly matching TRBD2 (7 bases). V was pared by 2 bases and J by 10 bases, with 13 bases between. The CDR3 is 13 amino acids. Germline V gene lookup returns CDR1 SGDLS and CDR2 YYNGEE. CDR3 amino acids: CASSVGGQGEQFF. Written as DNA, the CDR3 is TGTGCCAGCAGCGTGGGGGGGCAAGGAGAGCAGTTCTTC.

This clonotype was recorded at least ten times. The V and J genes are TRBV5-5 and TRBJ2-7, with D maybe TRBD2 (6 bases). This CDR3 is 15 amino acids long. CDR1 and CDR2 from the germline V gene are SGHKS and YYEKEE (reference sequence). Trimming left V 0 bases short and J 1 base short, with 11 bases between. CDR3 protein: CASSLAAGTSYEQYF. The CDR3, as DNA: TGTGCCAGCAGCTTGGCGGCAGGGACTTCCTACGAGCAGTACTTC.

V usage is TRBV19 and J usage is TRBJ1-1; no definite D call. Germline-derived CDR1 and CDR2 are LNHDA and SQIVND (reference sequence). V lost 1 base, J lost 1 base, and 7 bases lay in between. The CDR3 runs to 14 residues. The CDR3 DNA reads TGTGCCAGTAGTATAGGGCAGAAGAACACTGAAGCTTTCTTT. Protein sequence: CASSIGQKNTEAFF. Full variable domain (missing parts from reference TRBV19 and TRBJ1-1): DGGITQSPKYLFRKEGQNVTLSCEQNLNHDAMYWYRQDPGQGLRLIYYSQIVNDFQKGDIAEGYSVSREKKESFPLTVTSAQKNPTAFYLCASSIGQKNTEAFFGQGTRLTVV.

The rearrangement joins TRBV7-9 to TRBJ2-1; 15 nucleotides align to TRBD2. The ends lost 5 bases at V and 1 base at J; junction bases unmatched: 6. Germline V gene data show CDR1 as SEHNR and CDR2 as FQNEAQ (reference sequence). This CDR3 is built from 18 residues. The DNA for the CDR3 is TGTGCCAGCAGCAGAACCGGGACTAGCGGGGGGTCCTACAATGAGCAGTTCTTC. Amino acid sequence: CASSRTGTSGGSYNEQFF.

CDR3 nucleotides: TGTGCCAGCTCACCACCGGACAAGTTGGACATTCAGTACTTC. It specifies CASSPPDKLDIQYF. This chain links TRBV18 with TRBJ2-7; the D gene is possibly TRBD1 (5 bases). The J call may not be correct, given that the DNA end is closer to TRBJ2-4. The germline V gene has CDR1 KGHSH and CDR2 LQKENI. There are 14 residues in the CDR3.

The J gene is TRBJ2-1, the V gene TRBV27; 10 bases align to TRBD1. The CDR3 length is 14 residues. J was trimmed by 8 bases and V by 6 bases; bases with no gene match: 7. Germline-derived CDR1 and CDR2 are MNHEY and SMNVEV (reference sequence). The chain's CDR3 is CASRSGTGVDEQFF. Written as DNA, the CDR3 is TGTGCCAGCAGATCCGGGACAGGGGTGGATGAGCAGTTCTTC.

The chain uses TRBV2 and TRBJ2-1, with 7 bases fitting TRBD1. The junction had 5 bases not matched to a gene; V was cut back by 4 bases and J by 2 bases. Germline-derived CDR1 and CDR2 are SNHLY and FYNNEI. The CDR3 is 15 residues long. Written as DNA, the CDR3 is TGTGCCAGCAGTGTAACCACAGGGGCCTACAATGAGCAGTTCTTC. It codes for CASSVTTGAYNEQFF.

This clonotype occurred many times. The chain recombines TRBV5-1 with TRBJ2-7, with 12 bases that match TRBD1. CDR1 and CDR2 from the germline V gene are SGHRS and YFSETQ. V gave up 4 bases and J gave up 7 bases; unmatched junction bases: 12. The CDR3 contains 16 residues. The CDR3 nucleotides read TGCGCCAGCAGCACCCAGCCGGGACAGGGGGCGAAAGAGCAGTACTTC. The encoded protein is CASSTQPGQGAKEQYF.

The chain carries TRBV20-1 and TRBJ2-1; D is perhaps TRBD2 (6 bases). Germline values: CDR1 DFQATT, CDR2 SNEGSKA (reference sequence). This CDR3 spans 14 amino acids. Trimming pared 5 bases from V and 9 bases from J, leaving 20 bases between. CDR3 region: CSAPRGRMGGEQFF. CDR3 in DNA: TGCAGTGCTCCGCGGGGTAGGATGGGTGGTGAGCAGTTCTTC.

The gene calls are TRBV7-2 and TRBJ2-7, with 7 nucleotides matching TRBD1. The trim removed 3 bases at V and 6 bases at J, leaving 5 bases unmatched. This CDR3 is 13 amino acids long. The germline gives CDR1 SGHTA, CDR2 FQGNSA. The CDR3 DNA reads as TGTGCCAGCAGCTTCTACAGGGGAACCGAGCAGTACTTC. Protein sequence: CASSFYRGTEQYF. Full variable domain (remainder filled in from reference TRBV7-2 and TRBJ2-7): GAGVSQSPSNKVTEKGKDVELRCDPISGHTALYWYRQSLGQGLEFLIYFQGNSAPDKSGLPSDRFSAERTGGSVSTLTIQRTQQEDSAVYLCASSFYRGTEQYFGPGTRLTVT.

This clonotype was picked up many times. The chain links TRBV12-3 or TRBV12-4 to TRBJ2-3; no reliable D call. This CDR3 comprises 15 residues. Trimming took 3 bases from V and 0 from J, leaving 10 bases between them. The CDR3 protein is CASSFVAASTDTQYF. Written as DNA, the CDR3 is TGTGCCAGCAGTTTTGTGGCGGCTAGCACAGATACGCAGTATTTT.

This clonotype has a count of ten or more. The chain links TRBV7-3 to TRBJ2-2; 9 bases are shared with TRBD1. The CDR3 consists of 15 residues. After removal of 6 bases from V and 5 bases from J, the junction contained 7 bases not matched to a gene. The germline CDR1 and CDR2 sequences are SGHTA and FQGTGA. The CDR3 here is CASRSGTGRTGELFF. The CDR3 DNA follows: TGTGCCAGCAGATCCGGGACAGGGAGGACCGGGGAGCTGTTTTTT. Combining the CDR3 with reference TRBV7-3 and TRBJ2-2 gives the whole variable domain GAGVSQTPSNKVTEKGKYVELRCDPISGHTALYWYRQSLGQGPEFLIYFQGTGAADDSGLPNDRFFAVRPEGSVSTLKIQRTERGDSAVYLCASRSGTGRTGELFFGEGSRLTVL.

DNA of the CDR3: TGTGCCAGCAGTCGCAGTTCGTCTAACACTGAAGCTTTCTTT. Protein: CASSRSSSNTEAFF. The chain couples TRBV12-3 or TRBV12-4 to TRBJ1-1; no reliable D call. Trimming stripped 5 bases from V and 2 bases from J, with 12 bases between. The CDR3 extends over 14 amino acids.

The chain carries TRBV6-1 and TRBJ1-5; D is unclear. In germline, CDR1 is MNHNS, CDR2 SASEGT. V was pared by 7 bases and J by 7 bases, with 20 bases between. The CDR3 loop spans 15 amino acids. CDR3 nucleotides: TGTGCCAGCAACTCGAACGGGGAATTCGGACAGCCCCAGCATTTT. It yields the protein CASNSNGEFGQPQHF.

The chain's CDR3 is CASSSPRTGDEKLFF. CDR3 in DNA: TGTGCCAGCAGTAGCCCCCGGACAGGGGACGAAAAACTGTTTTTT. The chain couples TRBV12-3 or TRBV12-4 to TRBJ1-4; 9 bases are a match to TRBD1. This CDR3 comprises 15 residues. With 5 bases clipped from V and 8 bases from J, the junction kept 9 bases outside the gene matches.

There are a few counts of this clonotype. The chain recombines TRBV4-1 with TRBJ1-1; possibly TRBD1 for D (6 bases). V lost 4 bases and J 0 bases, leaving 18 bases between the germline ends. Germline-derived CDR1 and CDR2 are MGHRA and YSYEKL. CDR3 length: 17 residues. CDR3 protein: CASSPGTYHPLNTEAFF. DNA of the CDR3: TGCGCCAGCAGCCCGGGGACATATCATCCTTTGAACACTGAAGCTTTCTTT.

This clonotype was observed a handful of times. CDR3 bases: TGTGCCAGCAGCTCTTGGACAGGGAGCTATAGCAATCAGCCCCAGCATTTT. Translated, it gives CASSSWTGSYSNQPQHF. The chain uses TRBV7-9 and TRBJ1-5, with 8 bases identical to TRBD1. J was trimmed by 0 bases and V by 4 bases; bases with no gene match: 8. The CDR3 length is 17 residues. Per germline, CDR1 SEHNR and CDR2 FQNEAQ (reference sequence).

The chain links TRBV5-1 to TRBJ2-1; perhaps TRBD2 as D (7 bases). V was trimmed by 4 bases and J by 7 bases, leaving 24 bases between them. In germline, CDR1 is SGHRS, CDR2 YFSETQ. The CDR3 has 17 residues. The CDR3 spells CASSIWDTGGIRNEQFF. The CDR3 DNA reads TGCGCCAGCAGCATTTGGGACACCGGGGGGATCCGGAATGAGCAGTTCTTC.

CDR3 region: CASSFQTGNQPQHF. CDR3 coding DNA: TGTGCCAGCAGCTTTCAGACAGGGAATCAGCCCCAGCATTTT. The rearrangement links TRBV7-2 to TRBJ1-5, with 7 bases fitting TRBD1. Germline assignment: CDR1 SGHTA and CDR2 FQGNSA. V shed 3 bases and J 4 bases; nucleotides not matched to a gene: 3. CDR3 length equals 14 residues.

There are a few counts of this clonotype. The chain combines TRBV19 with TRBJ1-5; 7 bases agree with TRBD1. The length of the CDR3 is 16 residues. J gave up 4 bases and V 4 bases, and 10 bases lay outside the gene matches. The germline V gene encodes CDR1 LNHDA and CDR2 SQIVND (reference sequence). Here the CDR3 reads CASSTSPGQTNQPQHF. The CDR3 nucleotides read TGTGCCAGTAGTACTTCACCGGGACAGACTAATCAGCCCCAGCATTTT.

This clonotype was observed a few times. This sequence joins TRBV9 and TRBJ1-4; D is uncertain. V shed 0 bases and J shed 0 bases, with 6 bases lying between them. CDR1 is SGDLS and CDR2 is YYNGEE in the germline V gene. There are 15 residues in the CDR3. DNA for the CDR3: TGTGCCAGCAGCGTAGAGGATTCAACTAATGAAAAACTGTTTTTT. The encoded protein is CASSVEDSTNEKLFF.

V usage is TRBV6-5 and J usage is TRBJ2-7, with D possibly matching TRBD2 (5 bases). The DNA matches TRBJ2-5 better at its end, which makes the J call doubtful. The germline CDR1 and CDR2 sequences are MNHEY and SVGAGI. The CDR3 totals 14 residues. The CDR3 sequence is CASSYWSAGETQYF. CDR3 DNA: TGTGCCAGCAGTTACTGGTCTGCGGGTGAGACCCAGTACTTC.

This chain links TRBV20-1 with TRBJ2-3; 9 positions agree with TRBD1. This CDR3 spans 18 amino acids. With 1 base clipped from V and 1 base from J, the junction kept 12 bases outside the gene matches. The V gene's germline CDR1 is DFQATT and CDR2 SNEGSKA (reference sequence). CDR3 coding DNA: TGCAGTGCTAGAGTCGGACAGGGGAGGGCATATCGCACAGATACGCAGTATTTT. Its protein is CSARVGQGRAYRTDTQYF.